A single sample is the source of the 16 T cell receptor beta chains below, sequenced in a study of control samples from healthy donors and cancer patients. Sequencing used immunoSEQ multiplex PCR; TCRdb keeps in-frame clones, though not all of them. This table holds 65,000 to 85,000 clones, approximately 89% found once. Source material: PBMCs. These receptors all come from a woman in her 50s with head and neck cancer.

The chain is built from TRBV12-3 or TRBV12-4 and TRBJ1-2; no firm D call. Trimming removed 0 bases from V and 8 bases from J, with 10 bases in between. CDR3 length: 13 residues. The chain's CDR3 is CASSLALSGGYTF. CDR3 bases: TGTGCCAGCAGTTTAGCGCTGAGTGGGGGCTACACCTTC.

The chain employs TRBV6-5 and TRBJ2-5; 11 bases fit TRBD1. Per the germline V gene, CDR1 is MNHEY and CDR2 is SVGAGI. The CDR3 covers 16 residues. The V and J ends lost 0 bases and 5 bases, in that order; junction bases with no gene match: 5. For the CDR3, the DNA is TGTGCCAGCAGTTACTCGAGGACAGGGGGCGGTGAGACCCAGTACTTC. It is translated as CASSYSRTGGGETQYF.

This chain uses TRBV2 with TRBJ1-4; perhaps TRBD1 as D (6 bases). Germline CDR1 and CDR2: SNHLY and FYNNEI. Trimming took 2 bases from V and 7 from J, leaving 14 bases between them. The CDR3 consists of 15 residues. The CDR3 loop is CASSESRVGGEKLFF. CDR3 DNA sequence: TGTGCCAGCAGTGAAAGCAGGGTAGGGGGTGAAAAACTGTTTTTT.

The chain employs TRBV27 and TRBJ2-7, with D uncertain. Germline values: CDR1 MNHEY, CDR2 SMNVEV (reference sequence). V was clipped by 0 bases and J by 3 bases, with 12 bases between them. The CDR3 loop spans 15 amino acids. DNA of the CDR3: TGTGCCAGCAGTTTATCCGGAGTTAGCTACTACGAGCAGTACTTC. As protein: CASSLSGVSYYEQYF.

J is TRBJ1-5 and V is TRBV30; D remains unclear. The CDR3 spans 11 residues. V was cut by 2 bases and J by 7 bases, with 6 bases left in between. Germline CDR1 is GTSNPN and CDR2 is SVGIG (reference sequence). The CDR3 sequence is CAWSNGQPQHF. The CDR3 DNA follows: TGTGCCTGGAGTAACGGACAGCCCCAGCATTTT.

The V and J genes are TRBV5-4 and TRBJ1-2; 8 bases match TRBD1. CDR1 and CDR2 from the germline V gene are SGHNT and YYREEE (reference sequence). V was clipped by 3 bases and J by 3 bases; unmatched bases: 7. This CDR3 has 15 amino acids. CDR3 DNA: TGTGCCAGCAGCTCCGACAGGGGTCCCTACTATGGCTACACCTTC. Protein: CASSSDRGPYYGYTF.

In this sample, this clone is medium-sized. The V and J genes are TRBV5-4 and TRBJ2-7; the D gene is possibly TRBD2 (6 bases). Trimming removed 4 bases at V and 4 bases at J, with 15 bases between. CDR3 length: 14 residues. Per the germline V gene, CDR1 is SGHNT and CDR2 is YYREEE (reference sequence). CDR3 DNA: TGTGCCAGCAGCCTCGGTGGGGGGATTTACGAGCAGTACTTC. It yields the protein CASSLGGGIYEQYF.

This clone was recorded once. The chain joins TRBV6-6 to TRBJ1-3; no clear D gene. CDR1 and CDR2 from the germline V gene are MNHNY and SVGAGI (reference sequence). The CDR3 has 15 amino acids. Trimming took 0 bases from V and 4 from J, leaving 10 bases between them. The CDR3: CASSYSQERGNTIYF. The CDR3 region has the DNA TGTGCCAGCAGTTACTCCCAGGAACGGGGAAACACCATATATTTT.

The chain carries TRBV5-4 and TRBJ1-3, with no clear D. The V end lost 0 bases, the J end lost 2 bases, and 12 bases lay between the germline ends. The CDR3 loop spans 16 amino acids. Germline CDR1 and CDR2: SGHNT and YYREEE (reference sequence). The CDR3 loop reads CASSLAVEGAGNTIYF. In DNA form, the CDR3 reads TGTGCCAGCAGCTTGGCCGTAGAGGGAGCTGGAAACACCATATATTTT.

The gene calls are TRBV3-1 (or the pseudogene TRBV3-2) and TRBJ2-1; tentatively, D is TRBD1 (6 bases). The CDR3 length is 14 residues. Germline values: CDR1 LGHDT, CDR2 YNNKEL (reference sequence). The V end was cut by 2 bases, the J end by 7 bases, with 12 bases between. Written as DNA, the CDR3 is TGTGCCAGCAGCCAAAGGGCGCAGGGGAATGAGCAGTTCTTC. Protein sequence: CASSQRAQGNEQFF.

The chain joins TRBV6-5 to TRBJ2-7; weak D call: TRBD1 (6 bases). The ends were cut back, 11 bases at V and 6 bases at J, with 14 bases in the middle. Germline V gene sequence: CDR1 MNHEY, CDR2 SVGAGI. The CDR3 is 11 amino acids. CDR3 residues: CALQGSVEQYF. In DNA form, the CDR3 reads TGTGCCCTACAGGGCAGCGTCGAGCAGTACTTC.

J is TRBJ1-1 and V is TRBV20-1; D is unclear. The germline gives CDR1 DFQATT, CDR2 SNEGSKA (reference sequence). V was pared by 6 bases and J by 13 bases, with 18 bases between. This CDR3 is 11 amino acids long. Here the CDR3 DNA reads TGCAGTGCCTCTTTCTCGGGGAGATATTTCTTT. Protein: CSASFSGRYFF.

The chain carries TRBV28 and TRBJ2-5; no clear D. The CDR3 spans 16 residues. With 5 bases removed from V and 2 bases from J, the gap between germline ends came to 18 bases. Looked up from germline, CDR1 is MDHEN and CDR2 is SYDVKM. The CDR3: CASSGLVGFLQETQYF. The CDR3 coding sequence is TGTGCCAGCAGTGGTCTGGTAGGGTTTTTGCAAGAGACCCAGTACTTC. The full variable domain, in which reference TRBV28 and TRBJ2-5 provide the parts outside the CDR3, is DVKVTQSSRYLVKRTGEKVFLECVQDMDHENMFWYRQDPGLGLRLIYFSYDVKMKEKGDIPEGYSVSREKKERFSLILESASTNQTSMYLCASSGLVGFLQETQYFGPGTRLLVL.

The gene calls are TRBV7-2 and TRBJ2-5; D not resolved. The CDR3 is 12 residues long. V gave up 1 base and J gave up 1 base, with 1 base separating them. Germline lookup yields CDR1 SGHTA and CDR2 FQGNSA. This chain's CDR3 is CASSLVQETQYF. CDR3 DNA: TGTGCCAGCAGCTTAGTCCAAGAGACCCAGTACTTC. Using reference TRBV7-2 and TRBJ2-5 for the parts outside the CDR3, the full variable domain is GAGVSQSPSNKVTEKGKDVELRCDPISGHTALYWYRQSLGQGLEFLIYFQGNSAPDKSGLPSDRFSAERTGGSVSTLTIQRTQQEDSAVYLCASSLVQETQYFGPGTRLLVL.

The V gene is TRBV28, the J gene TRBJ1-6, with D tentatively TRBD1 (5 bases). This CDR3 comprises 16 residues. Trimming stripped 7 bases from V and 2 bases from J, with 15 bases between. Per the germline V gene, CDR1 is MDHEN and CDR2 is SYDVKM. This chain's CDR3 is CASTREFGAYNSPLHF. The CDR3 DNA reads as TGTGCCAGCACCAGGGAGTTTGGCGCCTATAATTCACCCCTCCACTTT.

This clone appeared a few times. The chain joins TRBV5-4 to TRBJ1-6; D possibly corresponds to TRBD1 (6 bases). In germline, CDR1 is SGHNT, CDR2 YYREEE (reference sequence). The CDR3 is 15 residues long. The V gene lost 2 bases and the J gene lost 9 bases, with 15 bases spanning the gap. The CDR3 DNA follows: TGTGCCAGCAGCTTTCGGCAGGGGATTGGTTCACCCCTCCACTTT. This sequence encodes CASSFRQGIGSPLHF.